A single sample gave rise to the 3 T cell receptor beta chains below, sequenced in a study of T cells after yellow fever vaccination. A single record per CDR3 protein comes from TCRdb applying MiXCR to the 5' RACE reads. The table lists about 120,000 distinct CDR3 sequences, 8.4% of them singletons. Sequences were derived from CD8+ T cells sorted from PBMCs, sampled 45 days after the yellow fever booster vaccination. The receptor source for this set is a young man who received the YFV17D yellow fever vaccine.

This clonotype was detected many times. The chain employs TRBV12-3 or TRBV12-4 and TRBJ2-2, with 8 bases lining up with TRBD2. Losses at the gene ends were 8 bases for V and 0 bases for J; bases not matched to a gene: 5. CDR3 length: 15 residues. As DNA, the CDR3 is TGTGCCAGCGGCGGGAGGACAGCGAACACCGGGGAGCTGTTTTTT. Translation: CASGGRTANTGELFF.

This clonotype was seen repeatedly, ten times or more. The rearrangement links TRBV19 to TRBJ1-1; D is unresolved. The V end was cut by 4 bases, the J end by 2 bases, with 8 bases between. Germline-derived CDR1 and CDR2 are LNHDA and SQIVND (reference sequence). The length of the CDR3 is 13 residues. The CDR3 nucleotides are TGTGCCAGTAGTAAACTACGAAACACTGAAGCTTTCTTT. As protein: CASSKLRNTEAFF.

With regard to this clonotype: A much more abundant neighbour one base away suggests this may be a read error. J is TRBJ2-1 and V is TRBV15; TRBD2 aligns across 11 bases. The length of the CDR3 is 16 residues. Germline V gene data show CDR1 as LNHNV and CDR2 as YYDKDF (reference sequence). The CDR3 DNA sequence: TGTGCCGCCAGCAGAGAGGGACTAGCGGACCAAGGGGAGCAGTTCTTC. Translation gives CAASREGLADQGEQFF.